These T cell receptor beta chains were read from a single sample in a study of CD4+ T cells in melanoma. Profiling relied on immunoSEQ multiplex PCR, and the TCRdb table lists in-frame clones only, not all of them. The repertoire holds more than 110,000 clones, with nearly 95% as singletons. These receptors were collected from a human donor with melanoma. CDR3s include the opening cysteine and the closing phenylalanine or tryptophan. Each record gives: clone size, J gene, D gene, V gene, CDR3 protein, CDR3 DNA. D genes are given only for firm matches. Expanded clones get a size class; other rows say once, few or many, or leave the size out.

size: NA
J: TRBJ1-2
D: NA
V: TRBV2
CDR3: CASSGPGAGSGYTF
DNA: TGTGCCAGCAGCGGGCCGGGGGCCGGGTCCGGCTACACCTTC

size: NA
J: TRBJ1-1
D: NA
V: TRBV27
CDR3: CASSFTPLGTEAFF
DNA: TGTGCCAGCAGTTTTACACCCCTAGGGACTGAAGCTTTCTTT

size: NA
J: TRBJ1-1
D: NA
V: TRBV11-1
CDR3: CASNWGANTEAFF
DNA: TGTGCCAGCAATTGGGGGGCTAACACTGAAGCTTTCTTT

size: NA
J: TRBJ1-5
D: NA
V: TRBV6-6
CDR3: CASRITTGYQPQHF
DNA: TGTGCCAGCAGAATAACTACGGGATATCAGCCCCAGCATTTT

size: NA
J: TRBJ2-7
D: TRBD2
V: TRBV30
CDR3: CAWRSRGAGYEQYF
DNA: TGTGCCTGGAGGTCGCGGGGGGCTGGCTACGAGCAGTACTTC

size: NA
J: TRBJ1-5
D: TRBD1
V: TRBV7-2
CDR3: CASSLFQGDQPQHF
DNA: TGTGCCAGCAGCTTATTCCAGGGGGATCAGCCCCAGCATTTT

size: NA
J: TRBJ1-2
D: NA
V: TRBV5-6
CDR3: CASSLRGLEANYGYTF
DNA: TGTGCCAGCAGCTTGAGGGGCCTTGAAGCTAACTATGGCTACACCTTC

size: NA
J: TRBJ1-1
D: TRBD1
V: TRBV19
CDR3: CASSHRATGGSTEAFF
DNA: TGTGCCAGTAGTCACCGAGCGACAGGGGGAAGCACTGAAGCTTTCTTT

size: NA
J: TRBJ2-3
D: NA
V: TRBV18
CDR3: CASSPPWPSTDTQYF
DNA: TGTGCCAGCTCACCACCCTGGCCCAGCACAGATACGCAGTATTTT

size: once
J: TRBJ2-7
D: TRBD2
V: TRBV27
CDR3: CASSFLAGGREQYF
DNA: TGTGCCAGCAGTTTCCTAGCGGGGGGGCGTGAGCAGTACTTC

size: NA
J: TRBJ2-7
D: NA
V: TRBV18
CDR3: CASSPGSQSYEQYF
DNA: TGTGCCAGCTCACCAGGGTCGCAGTCCTACGAGCAGTACTTC

size: NA
J: TRBJ1-2
D: NA
V: TRBV9
CDR3: CASSANRENYGYTF
DNA: TGTGCCAGCAGCGCTAACAGGGAGAACTATGGCTACACCTTC

size: NA
J: TRBJ1-2
D: NA
V: TRBV30
CDR3: CAWSVPGVNYGYTF
DNA: TGTGCCTGGAGTGTACCAGGTGTTAACTATGGCTACACCTTC

size: NA
J: TRBJ2-1
D: TRBD1
V: TRBV4-1
CDR3: CASSQYGTGTYNEQFF
DNA: TGCGCCAGCAGCCAATATGGGACAGGAACCTACAATGAGCAGTTCTTC

size: few
J: TRBJ2-7
D: NA
V: TRBV5-8
CDR3: CASSWGGSNYEQYF
DNA: TGTGCCAGCAGCTGGGGAGGTTCTAACTACGAGCAGTACTTC

size: NA
J: TRBJ2-3
D: TRBD2
V: TRBV11-2
CDR3: CASSYQRGGTDTQYF
DNA: TGTGCCAGCAGCTACCAGCGGGGGGGCACAGATACGCAGTATTTT

size: NA
J: TRBJ1-2
D: NA
V: TRBV7-9
CDR3: CASSSKGAGNYGYTF
DNA: TGTGCCAGCAGCTCCAAAGGCGCAGGGAACTATGGCTACACCTTC

size: NA
J: TRBJ1-6
D: TRBD1
V: TRBV4-2
CDR3: CASSGRQGGNSPLHF
DNA: TGTGCCAGCAGCGGCCGACAGGGCGGAAATTCACCCCTCCACTTT

size: once
J: TRBJ1-4
D: NA
V: TRBV18
CDR3: CASSPPGATNEKLFF
DNA: TGTGCCAGCTCACCGCCGGGGGCAACTAATGAAAAACTGTTTTTT

size: NA
J: TRBJ2-5
D: TRBD1
V: TRBV18
CDR3: CASSPGTGFQETQYF
DNA: TGTGCCAGCTCACCAGGGACAGGGTTCCAAGAGACCCAGTACTTC

size: NA
J: TRBJ2-1
D: NA
V: TRBV7-9
CDR3: CASSLALREQFF
DNA: TGTGCCAGCAGCTTAGCGCTACGGGAGCAGTTCTTC

size: once
J: TRBJ2-5
D: NA
V: TRBV7-9
CDR3: CASSLVVTTNRETQYF
DNA: TGTGCCAGCAGCTTAGTAGTGACTACCAACCGAGAGACCCAGTACTTC

size: NA
J: TRBJ1-3
D: TRBD1
V: TRBV18
CDR3: CASSPTGTGSNTIYF
DNA: TGTGCCAGCTCACCCACCGGGACAGGGTCCAACACCATATATTTT

size: NA
J: TRBJ2-5
D: NA
V: TRBV2
CDR3: CASSEEWGAGETQYF
DNA: TGTGCCAGCAGTGAAGAATGGGGGGCCGGCGAGACCCAGTACTTC

size: NA
J: TRBJ1-6
D: NA
V: TRBV27
CDR3: CASRTRGRGRGFYSPLHF
DNA: TGTGCCAGCAGGACGCGGGGCCGCGGGAGGGGCTTTTATTCACCCCTCCACTTT

size: NA
J: TRBJ2-7
D: TRBD2
V: TRBV27
CDR3: CASKAQGLAGAIYEQYF
DNA: TGTGCCAGCAAAGCCCAGGGACTAGCGGGGGCGATCTACGAGCAGTACTTC

size: NA
J: TRBJ1-6
D: TRBD1
V: TRBV5-1
CDR3: CASSSTSGTGVNSPLHF
DNA: TGCGCCAGCAGCTCGACATCCGGGACAGGGGTCAATTCACCCCTCCACTTT

size: few
J: TRBJ2-5
D: TRBD1
V: TRBV7-7
CDR3: CASSPRGLGQGFETQYF
DNA: TGTGCTAGCAGCCCACGAGGACTAGGACAGGGGTTTGAGACCCAGTACTTC

size: NA
J: TRBJ2-7
D: TRBD1
V: TRBV6-5
CDR3: CASRTGVYEQYF
DNA: TGTGCCAGCAGGACAGGGGTCTACGAGCAGTACTTC

size: NA
J: TRBJ1-5
D: NA
V: TRBV9
CDR3: CASSPRTEPPPQHF
DNA: TGTGCCAGCAGTCCTCGGACAGAACCACCGCCCCAGCATTTT

size: NA
J: TRBJ2-1
D: TRBD1
V: TRBV5-1
CDR3: CASSLATGTGVYNEQFF
DNA: TGCGCCAGCAGCTTGGCCACCGGGACAGGGGTATACAATGAGCAGTTCTTC

size: NA
J: TRBJ1-2
D: TRBD1
V: TRBV19
CDR3: CASSLQGARYGYTF
DNA: TGTGCCAGTAGTCTCCAGGGGGCTCGGTATGGCTACACCTTC